This T cell receptor beta chain appears in the sequencing data of a study of blood T cell repertoires in COVID-19. About the study: Samples of COVID-19 (acute and convalescent) were obtained from the United States, Italy and Spain. Sources were T cells, B-cell-depleted T cells, or PBMCs; the material itself was cDNA or gDNA.

V lost 6 bases to trimming and J lost 2 bases, with 16 bases between them. The CDR3 has 15 residues. The germline V gene encodes CDR1 SEHNR and CDR2 FQNEAQ (reference sequence). Some clones are missing from TCRdb's copy, which holds only in-frame ones; the method was immunoSEQ multiplex PCR. This repertoire shows tens of thousands of clones, 70% to 90% found once; its top ten account for about 4%. Input material: peripheral blood. V and J are TRBV7-9 and TRBJ2-5; D is perhaps TRBD1 (5 bases). The receptor was isolated from a man in his 70s with acute or convalescent COVID-19. The CDR3 region has the DNA TGTGCCAGCAGACTGGGGCCGTCGATACAAGAGACCCAGTACTTC. It specifies CASRLGPSIQETQYF. Full variable domain (remainder filled in from reference TRBV7-9 and TRBJ2-5): DTGVSQNPRHKITKRGQNVTFRCDPISEHNRLYWYRQTLGQGPEFLTYFQNEAQLEKSRLLSDRFSAERPKGSFSTLEIQRTEQGDSAMYLCASRLGPSIQETQYFGPGTRLLVL.